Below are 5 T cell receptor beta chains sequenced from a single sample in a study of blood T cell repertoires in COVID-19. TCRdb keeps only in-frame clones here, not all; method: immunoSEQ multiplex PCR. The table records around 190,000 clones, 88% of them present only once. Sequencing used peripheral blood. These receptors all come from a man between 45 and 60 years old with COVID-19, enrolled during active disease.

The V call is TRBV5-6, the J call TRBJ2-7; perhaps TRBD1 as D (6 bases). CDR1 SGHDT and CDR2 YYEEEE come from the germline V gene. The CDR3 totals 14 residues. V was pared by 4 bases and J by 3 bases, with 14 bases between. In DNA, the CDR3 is TGTGCCAGCAGCATAACAGCGACAGGCTACGAGCAGTACTTC. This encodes CASSITATGYEQYF.

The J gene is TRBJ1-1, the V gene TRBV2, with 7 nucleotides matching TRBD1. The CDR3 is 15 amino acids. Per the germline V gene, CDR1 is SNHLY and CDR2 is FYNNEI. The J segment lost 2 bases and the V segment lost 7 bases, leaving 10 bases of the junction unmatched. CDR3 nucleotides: TGTGCCAGCAACCCAGGGCAGGGGGTTAACACTGAAGCTTTCTTT. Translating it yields CASNPGQGVNTEAFF.

CDR3 sequence reads: CASSFGDYRREQFF. CDR3 bases: TGTGCCAGCTCTTTTGGGGACTACCGCCGGGAGCAGTTCTTC. This chain joins TRBV6-5 and TRBJ2-1, with 7 nucleotides matching TRBD2. CDR3 size: 14 residues. Germline-derived CDR1 and CDR2 are MNHEY and SVGAGI. The J segment lost 10 bases and the V segment lost 8 bases, leaving 14 bases of the junction unmatched.

The CDR3 nucleotides read TGTGCCTGGAGATCCCAAGGGGGCAATCAGCCCCAGCATTTT. This sequence encodes CAWRSQGGNQPQHF. The chain employs TRBV30 and TRBJ1-5; D is perhaps TRBD1 (5 bases). This CDR3 contains 14 residues. The germline V gene encodes CDR1 GTSNPN and CDR2 SVGIG (reference sequence). V lost 3 bases to trimming and J lost 2 bases, with 11 bases between them.

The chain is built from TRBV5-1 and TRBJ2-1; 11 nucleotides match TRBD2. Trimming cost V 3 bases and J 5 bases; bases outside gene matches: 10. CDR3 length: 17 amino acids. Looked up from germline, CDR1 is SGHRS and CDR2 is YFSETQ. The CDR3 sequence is CASSSDPPGLADNEQFF. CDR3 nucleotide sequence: TGCGCCAGCAGCTCAGATCCCCCGGGACTAGCGGACAATGAGCAGTTCTTC.